Described below is a single T cell receptor beta chain sequence and its context. The source of the sample is a study of graft-versus-host responses after intestinal transplantation. Across the study: Recipients were all induced with anti-thymocyte globulin, then given tacrolimus and steroids for around three years.

The CDR3 is 13 residues long. Trimming pared 0 bases from V and 1 base from J, leaving 4 bases between. The germline CDR1 and CDR2 sequences are SGDLS and YYNGEE. TCRdb's table, derived via immunoSEQ multiplex PCR, lists solely in-frame clones and lacks some. The data show roughly 43,000 clones, about 95% seen once. The source material was PBMCs, sampled around 48 weeks after intestinal transplant. This clonotype was sampled from a human patient who received an intestinal transplant, so some T cells may come from the graft donor. The genes are TRBV9 and TRBJ2-5; D unresolved. CDR3 region: CASSVEGQETQYF. Written as DNA, the CDR3 is TGTGCCAGCAGCGTAGAGGGCCAAGAGACCCAGTACTTC.